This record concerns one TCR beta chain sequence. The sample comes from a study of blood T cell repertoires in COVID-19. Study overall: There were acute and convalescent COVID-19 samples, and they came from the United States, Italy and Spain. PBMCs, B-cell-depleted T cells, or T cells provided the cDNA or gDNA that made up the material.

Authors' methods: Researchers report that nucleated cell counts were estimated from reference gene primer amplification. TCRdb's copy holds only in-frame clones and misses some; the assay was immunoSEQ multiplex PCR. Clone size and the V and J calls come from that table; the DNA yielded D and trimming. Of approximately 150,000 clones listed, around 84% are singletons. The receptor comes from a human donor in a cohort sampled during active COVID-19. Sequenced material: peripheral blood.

CDR3: CASSTGTGGAEDNQPQHF. In DNA form, the CDR3 reads TGTGCCAGCAGTACCGGGACAGGGGGAGCGGAGGACAATCAGCCCCAGCATTTT. The rearrangement joins TRBV7-9 to TRBJ1-5; 11 nucleotides align to TRBD1. V lost 6 bases, J lost 3 bases, and 13 bases stayed unmatched. Germline V gene sequence: CDR1 SEHNR, CDR2 FQNEAQ (reference sequence). CDR3 length equals 18 residues.